The following is a TCR beta chain sequence with its context. This clonotype has a count of ten or more. No antigen is known for it. No much larger clone is present one base from it, and per-base qualities are unavailable. Library prep was done by PCR. TCRdb records Illumina HiSeq 2500 as the sequencer. TCR library preparation used molecular barcoding, with unique molecular identifiers applied to normalize quantification of the TCRbeta repertoire. TCRdb passed the public sequencing reads through fastp at Q25 and MiXCR, retaining productive beta sequences. Each CDR3 protein gets just one entry, which takes the most common genes and DNA from the rows behind it. Here the sample has 200,000 to 250,000 distinct CDR3 sequences; around 7.7% occur a single time. The ten largest account for roughly 36% of the sample. The sample's treatment or condition, from its label and the paper: allogeneic hematopoietic cell transplantation with graft depleted of TCRalphabeta T cells and CD19 B cells. TCRalphabeta/CD19-depleted allogeneic hematopoietic cell grafts were given to the transplant recipients, all of whom were children.

The sample belongs to a study of T-cell reconstitution after alpha-beta-depleted transplantation in children (dated by TCRdb to the mid-2010s). With regard to the full study: Using TCR repertoire profiling, the study quantitatively followed how T-cell immune reconstitution unfolded in children after TCRalphabeta/CD19-depleted allogeneic hematopoietic cell transplantation. What the work shows at the level of the full study, not this receptor alone: Hyperexpanded clone frequencies declined over subsequent months; after one year, T-cell counts and TCRbeta diversity were mostly attributed to newly produced T cells. Apparently early alphabetaT-cell count recovery about two months after transplant reportedly relied on only several hundred rapidly expanded clones derived from non-depleted graft cells. In some patients, high TCRbeta diversity at day 60 was attributed to recipient T cells and intrathymic progenitors that had survived conditioning.

This receptor was obtained from a male patient between 2 and 15 years old who had a stem cell transplant for acute myeloid leukemia, so the T cells may come from the graft donor. The material sequenced was PBMCs, mostly from graft donor cells, taken 360 days after TCRalphabeta/CD19-depleted stem cell transplant.

The CDR3 protein is CASSPLPEDNEQFF. Read as DNA, the sequence is TGTGCCAGCAGTCCGCTCCCGGAGGACAATGAGCAGTTCTTC. Rearrangement joined TRBV2 to TRBJ2-1; matching of 5 bases hints at TRBD2 as the D gene. Deletion took 5 bases off V and 5 bases off J, with a span of 13 bases between the germline ends. From the cysteine through the phenylalanine, the CDR3 covers 14 amino acids. The CDR3 DNA has 42 bases and is translated from base 1. CDR1 and CDR2 were assigned from the germline V gene as SNHLY and FYNNEI.